This TCR beta chain was sequenced for a study of cytomegalovirus exposure and HLA in healthy donors (dated by TCRdb to about 2017). For context, the study as a whole: In an earlier analysis of 550 to 750 of the donors, 250 to 350 Gb of sequence data and just under 120 million unique TCR beta sequences from about 179 million T cells were reported. An early release covering roughly 640 HLA-typed donors comprised 250 to 350 gigabases of sequencing data and some 79 million unique TCR sequences. Of the roughly 390 genotyped donors, approximately 82% fell in the genetic ancestry cluster associated with self-reported Caucasian donors. The study aimed to test whether signatures of past pathogen exposure could be identified by cataloging public T cell receptors. The study used immunosequencing to profile the T cell repertoires of approximately 640 subjects and linked those repertoires to cytomegalovirus serostatus. A separate validation cohort of more than 100 different subjects was used in addition to the roughly 640-subject first cohort. To predict cytomegalovirus infection status, the study combined high-throughput TCR immunosequencing, statistical association of individual TCRs with disease status, and machine learning. In a later analysis, previously published TCR beta repertoires from 500 to 750 donors were re-analyzed and high-resolution HLA genotyping was added so that TCR occurrence patterns could be studied. Rather than drawing on any new phenotypic data, the later analysis identified candidate immune exposures from TCR beta sequences and the way those sequences occurred across donors. An earlier analysis of around 540 of the donors applied high-throughput TCR beta sequencing to assess whether each TCR beta V gene segment acted as functional or pseudogenic. Donor age, sex, ethnicity and CMV serostatus were compiled alongside the repertoire data. Genome-wide SNP genotypes for about 55% of the 666 donors were used in a later genetic analysis, which treated that subset as a discovery cohort. All discovery cohort repertoires had been generated using a single sequencing platform. Class I and class II HLA loci were covered by the typing at four-digit resolution. Typing coverage differed by locus: A, B, C, DRB1 and DQB1 were typed in roughly 620-630 donors, DQA1 in 522, DPA1 in 600 to 610, and DPB1 in just under 490. Roughly five DR-DQ haplotypes were handled as single units for association and clustering because linkage in the cohort was strong. Among roughly 400 genotyped donors of the cohort, an average of approximately 240,000 unique TCR beta nucleotide sequences were sequenced per donor, roughly 18% of them non-productive.

General study outcomes and caveats: Broadly in line with IMGT annotations, most TCR beta V segments showed up in productive rearrangements about 90% or about 30% of the time in an earlier analysis of under 700 of the donors. A cluster of highly shared sequence variants was judged likely to be a technical artifact of the sequencing pipeline. In vitro tests confirmed that a few of the cytomegalovirus-associated TCR beta chains recognize cytomegalovirus antigens. The authors suggested that the approach could potentially be extended to other disease states and immunological phenotypes. Most CMV-associated TCR beta chains appeared to be HLA-restricted in a later analysis, and the HLA associations seemed to be driven largely by CMV exposure. A later analysis found that TCR association rates varied across HLA loci, with DRB1 alleles showing the most associated TCRs and HLA-C alleles the fewest. This cohort had only TCR beta chains sequenced, and the lack of alpha or paired-chain data limited which features could be detected. In both the original and validation cohorts, the classifier was reported to diagnose cytomegalovirus status with high specificity and sensitivity. Most TCR sequences were seen in very few donors, while some public TCRs were found in many individuals. A later analysis found that HLA-associated TCR beta chains were more clonally expanded and had lower generation probabilities than equally common non-associated chains. The study gave a list of some 150 TCR beta chains associated with cytomegalovirus. The earlier analysis of 450 to 700 of the donors excluded 15 to 20 rarely observed V segments, including chromosome 9 orphons, because counts were too low. Linkage disequilibrium might explain the correlated functional status among segregating V segments, but an unknown experimental factor could not be ruled out. V-gene and J-gene trimming of TCR beta chains was associated with a missense DCLRE1C variant in a later genetic analysis, and the association was replicated in an independent cohort. The presence/absence analyses assumed that sequencing depth was roughly uniform across donors, and that assumption may not be true. A further reported finding was that TCR beta sequences accurately predicted the HLA-A and HLA-B alleles for most subjects in the first cohort. For the cohort, immune exposure information was limited to CMV serostatus. Strong co-occurrence of HLA alleles, especially DR and DQ, made assigning TCR associations to individual alleles difficult. HLA typing was unavailable for some donors at each locus, so association tests used only the typed subset. In a later genetic analysis, fewer N-insertions in productive TCRs were reported among donors in an Asian-associated ancestry cluster than the roughly 700-donor mean. In a later analysis, more than 15,000 TCR beta sequences were associated with specific HLA alleles at a false discovery rate of 0.05. Several of the top co-occurrence clusters appeared to be linked to parvovirus B19, influenza, CMV and Epstein-Barr virus, according to a later analysis.

Libraries were built with the immunoSEQ multiplex PCR assay. For the multiplex PCR, a mixture combining 60 forward primers for TCR Vbeta segments and 13 reverse primers for TCR Jbeta segments was used. The CDR3 region of rearranged TCR beta genes was amplified from genomic DNA by a multiplex PCR assay. On the Illumina HiSeq System, the amplified TCR beta libraries were sequenced as 87-base-pair reads. As for the original processing: A later analysis tallied 75 million to 95 million unique TCR beta chains across the approximately 670 repertoires, and some 10 million of those chains were shared by two or more donors. A nearest-neighbor algorithm error-corrected the raw reads and collapsed the reads into unique sequences, merging closely related sequences to remove PCR and sequencing errors. To assign V, D and J gene segments, CDR3 sequences were aligned to IMGT reference sequences. For a sequence to be retained, a match of at least six nucleotides was required to both a V gene segment and a J gene segment. A rearrangement counted as productive if the CDR3 had no stop codons and remained in frame with V and J, and every other rearrangement counted as non-productive. Following IMGT convention, CDR3 was defined as the stretch from the second conserved V-encoded cysteine up to the conserved J-encoded phenylalanine. In an earlier analysis of roughly 580 of the donors, sequences lacking an unambiguous match to a single V gene segment were excluded. In an earlier analysis of a few hundred of the donors, a V segment was called functional when productive rearrangements were above 56.7%, and segregating when the standard deviation between donors exceeded 5%. To diagnose cytomegalovirus status from the catalog of TCR beta chain sequences, a statistical classification framework was built. In a later analysis, V and J genes were assigned by comparing TCR nucleotide sequences against IMGT/GENE-DB human TR gene sequences. In a later analysis, CDR3 sequences and most-parsimonious VDJ recombination scenarios were assigned using the TCRdist pipeline. A later analysis defined each TCR beta chain by its CDR3 amino acid sequence plus V-gene family, and excluded reads lacking a unique V-gene family. A later analysis removed 592 highly shared, low-generation-probability nucleotide sequences to deal with suspected cross-contamination and a sequencing artifact. For each public chain, a later analysis derived a clonal expansion index from normalized ranks of inferred template counts within each repertoire. In a later analysis, generation probabilities were computed using a VDJ recombination model fitted to out-of-frame rearrangements, and the results were checked against IGoR. A later analysis scored TCR-TCR, TCR-HLA and TCR-CMV co-occurrence with hypergeometric tests, applying a repertoire-size bias correction to TCR pairs. To estimate false discovery rates, a later analysis permuted the HLA or CMV assignments 20 times. A later analysis grouped co-occurring TCRs with DBSCAN, adding TCRdist sequence similarity when clustering within HLA-allele-positive subsets. Repertoires with fewer than 30,000 or more than 120,000 public chains were left out of co-occurrence clustering, as were about 5 repertoires with anomalous nucleotide sharing. TCRdb holds this immuneACCESS table with in-frame rearrangements only. Some clones are missing; in checked studies, unresolved V genes explain under half, and the rest has no known cause. D and trimming come from the DNA, and the V and J calls and clone size come from that table. This sample holds about 160,000 clones; around 72% were observed only once. The biggest ten clones account for roughly 6.4% of the sample.

The cohort consisted of 650 to 850 healthy bone marrow donors. At the time of sampling, all cohort members were nominally healthy, though unrecorded immune exposures were likely present. The donor tested CMV seropositive, placing the donor among the approximately 310 seropositive members of the cohort. A peripheral blood sample was collected from each donor, and TCR beta sequencing was performed on peripheral blood mononuclear cells. Genomic DNA extraction from the blood cell samples was performed with the Qiagen DNeasy Blood Extraction Kit. Worth noting for this clone: It lacks a known antigen. The sample holds no much larger clone one base away, and base qualities are not on file.

The TCR was taken from a woman in her forties in good health and CMV-seropositive. The sequenced material came from PBMCs.

The nucleotides read TGTGCCAGTAGGGGGATCGGGGAAGTGGGTCAGCCCCAGCATTTT. It translates to CASRGIGEVGQPQHF. The rearranged chain carries TRBV19 and TRBJ1-5; the D gene cannot be resolved reliably. The CDR3 numbers 15 residues from cysteine through phenylalanine. Left in the record is the CDR3 DNA by itself, 45 bases read in frame from the first base. V lost 6 bases and J lost 6 bases; the stretch between them is 18 bases long. CDR1 LNHDA and CDR2 SQIVND are derived from the germline V gene (reference sequence).